The present entry profiles one T cell receptor (beta chain) with its context. Authors' processing steps: Estimation of nucleated cell counts relied on the amplification of reference gene primers. The table came from immunoSEQ multiplex PCR; TCRdb's copy has only in-frame clones and leaves some out. V and J calls plus clone size are reproduced from that table; the DNA served to infer D and trimming. The sample records 200,000 to 250,000 clones, 70% to 90% being singletons. In assigning cohorts, the study relied on participant-reported clinical history. Germline CDR1 SGHTA, CDR2 FQGNSA. CDR3 length: 14 residues. Trimming took off 5 bases at V and 8 bases at J, with 18 bases between the two ends. The sample is drawn from a study of blood T cell repertoires in COVID-19.

This clonotype was sampled from a woman aged 35 to 49 with acute COVID-19. V gene TRBV7-2 combines with J gene TRBJ1-2; D is ambiguous. The sequenced sample consisted of PBMCs or T cells enriched from blood (not recorded which). The CDR3 loop reads CASSPTSSVEGYTF. The CDR3 DNA reads as TGTGCCAGCAGCCCCACCTCTTCTGTGGAGGGCTACACCTTC.